This note documents a single TCR beta chain sequence. Its target is unknown. From germline, CDR1 is SGHRS and CDR2 YFSETQ. CDR3 size: 13 residues. Trimming stripped 1 base from V and 3 bases from J, with 7 bases between. This sample was taken from a study of shared clonotypes between healthy human individuals. Study-wide points: Clonotype sharing among donors, it was expected, would be affected by sequencing depth. Only blood was sampled; tissue repertoires likely differ.

Profiling relied on immunoSEQ multiplex PCR, and the TCRdb table lists in-frame clones only, not all of them. This table has over a million clones, around 82% appearing once. All of the donors resided in Nashville, Tennessee, and each was a Caucasian adult. Subsets obtained from CD4+ cells comprised CD45RA+ naive and CD45RA-negative memory cells. The specimen sequenced was memory CD4+ T cells from PBMCs. Subset of the sample: CD45RA-negative fraction. The chain has TRBV5-1 and TRBJ1-1, with a tentative D call TRBD1 (5 bases). The origin of this receptor is a man younger than 35 in good health. Some clones in this sample may be carry-over from other donors' samples. CDR3 DNA: TGCGCCAGCAGCTTGTGGGGGGACACTGAAGCTTTCTTT. It is translated as CASSLWGDTEAFF.